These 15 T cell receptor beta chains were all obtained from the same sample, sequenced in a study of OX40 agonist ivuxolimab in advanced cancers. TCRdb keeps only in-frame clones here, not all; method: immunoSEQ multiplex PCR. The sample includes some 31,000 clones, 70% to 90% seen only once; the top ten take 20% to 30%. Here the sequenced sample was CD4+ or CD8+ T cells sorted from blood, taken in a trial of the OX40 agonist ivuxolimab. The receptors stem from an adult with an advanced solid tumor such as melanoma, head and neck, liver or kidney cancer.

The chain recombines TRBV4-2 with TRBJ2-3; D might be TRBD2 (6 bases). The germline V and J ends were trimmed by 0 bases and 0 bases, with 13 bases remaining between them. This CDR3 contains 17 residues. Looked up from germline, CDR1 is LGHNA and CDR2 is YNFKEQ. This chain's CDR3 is CASSQDLGGGSTDTQYF. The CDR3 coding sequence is TGTGCCAGCAGCCAAGATCTGGGCGGAGGGAGCACAGATACGCAGTATTTT.

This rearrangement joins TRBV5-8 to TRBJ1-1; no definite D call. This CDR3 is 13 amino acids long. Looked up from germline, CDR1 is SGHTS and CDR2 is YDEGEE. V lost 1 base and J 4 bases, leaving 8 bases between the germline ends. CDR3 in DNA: TGTGCCAGCAGCTTGCCGGGATTCACTGAAGCTTTCTTT. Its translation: CASSLPGFTEAFF.

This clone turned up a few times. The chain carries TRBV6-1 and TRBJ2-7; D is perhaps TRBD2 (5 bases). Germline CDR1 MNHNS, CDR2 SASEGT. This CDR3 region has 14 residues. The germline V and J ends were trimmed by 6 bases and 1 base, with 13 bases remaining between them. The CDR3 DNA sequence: TGTGCCAGCAGCAGAGAGCGGATTTCCTACGAGCAGTACTTC. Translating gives CASSRERISYEQYF.

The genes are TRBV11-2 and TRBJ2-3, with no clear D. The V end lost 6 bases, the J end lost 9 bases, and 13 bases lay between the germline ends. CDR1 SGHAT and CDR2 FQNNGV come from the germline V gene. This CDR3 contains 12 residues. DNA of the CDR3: TGTGCCAGCAGGCCGAATACCTTAACGCAGTATTTT. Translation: CASRPNTLTQYF.

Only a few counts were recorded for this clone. CDR3 sequence: CASSLDGPHYGYTF. The CDR3 nucleotides read TGTGCCAGCAGCTTAGATGGCCCTCACTATGGCTACACCTTC. The J gene is TRBJ1-2, the V gene TRBV7-2; D gene ambiguous. The V and J ends lost 1 base and 3 bases respectively, with 9 bases between them. Germline V CDR1 and CDR2: SGHTA, FQGNSA. The CDR3 has 14 amino acids.

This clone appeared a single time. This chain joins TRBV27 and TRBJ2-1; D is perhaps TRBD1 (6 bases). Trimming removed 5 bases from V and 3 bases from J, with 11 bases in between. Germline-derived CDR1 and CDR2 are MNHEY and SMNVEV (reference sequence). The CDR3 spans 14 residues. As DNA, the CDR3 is TGTGCCAGCAGTAGGGGGTCTAGCTACAATGAGCAGTTCTTC. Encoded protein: CASSRGSSYNEQFF.

The DNA for the CDR3 is TGTGCCAGCAGCCAAGACTCGACAGGGGGCAAGGTCACTGAAGCTTTCTTT. Amino acid sequence: CASSQDSTGGKVTEAFF. The chain joins TRBV4-2 to TRBJ1-1; TRBD1 agrees at 10 bases. Germline CDR1 is LGHNA and CDR2 is YNFKEQ. The junction had 8 bases not matched to a gene; V was cut back by 0 bases and J by 4 bases. The CDR3 spans 17 residues.

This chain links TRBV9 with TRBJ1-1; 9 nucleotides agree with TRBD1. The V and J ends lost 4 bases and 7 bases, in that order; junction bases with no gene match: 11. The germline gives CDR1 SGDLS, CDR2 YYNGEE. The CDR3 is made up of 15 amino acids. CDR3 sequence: CASSPRQGGWGEAFF. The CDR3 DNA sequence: TGTGCCAGCAGCCCCAGACAGGGGGGATGGGGTGAAGCTTTCTTT.

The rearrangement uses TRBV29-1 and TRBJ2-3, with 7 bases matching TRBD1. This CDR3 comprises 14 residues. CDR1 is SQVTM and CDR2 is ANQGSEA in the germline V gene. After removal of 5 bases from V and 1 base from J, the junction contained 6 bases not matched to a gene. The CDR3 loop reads CSVSRTGRTDTQYF. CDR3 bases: TGCAGCGTTAGCCGGACAGGTCGCACAGATACGCAGTATTTT.

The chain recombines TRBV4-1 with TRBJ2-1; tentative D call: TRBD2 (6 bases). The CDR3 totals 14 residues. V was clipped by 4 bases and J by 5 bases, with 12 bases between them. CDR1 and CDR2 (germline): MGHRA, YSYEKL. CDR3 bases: TGCGCCAGCAGCCCGCTCACTAGCCACAATGAGCAGTTCTTC. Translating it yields CASSPLTSHNEQFF.

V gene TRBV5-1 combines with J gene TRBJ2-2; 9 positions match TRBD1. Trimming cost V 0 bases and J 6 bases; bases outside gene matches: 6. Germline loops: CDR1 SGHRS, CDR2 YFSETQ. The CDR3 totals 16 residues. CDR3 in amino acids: CASSLGADRGAGELFF. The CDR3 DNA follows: TGCGCCAGCAGCTTGGGTGCGGACAGGGGCGCCGGGGAGCTGTTTTTT.

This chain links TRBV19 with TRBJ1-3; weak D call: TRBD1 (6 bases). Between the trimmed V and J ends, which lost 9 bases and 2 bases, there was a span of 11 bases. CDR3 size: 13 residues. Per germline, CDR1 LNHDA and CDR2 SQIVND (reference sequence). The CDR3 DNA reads TGTGCCAGCAGACAGGAGCCTGGAAACACCATATATTTT. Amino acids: CASRQEPGNTIYF.

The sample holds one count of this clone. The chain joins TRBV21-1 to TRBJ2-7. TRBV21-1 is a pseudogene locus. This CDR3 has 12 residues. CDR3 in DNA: TGTGCCAGCAGCAAAGAAGACTACGAGCAGTACTTC. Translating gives CASSKEDYEQYF.

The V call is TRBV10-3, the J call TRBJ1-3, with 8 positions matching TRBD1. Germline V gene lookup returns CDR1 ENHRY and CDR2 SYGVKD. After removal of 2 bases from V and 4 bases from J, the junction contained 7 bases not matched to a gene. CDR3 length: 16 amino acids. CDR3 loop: CAISERLGTGGNTIYF. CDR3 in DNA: TGTGCCATCAGTGAGCGCCTTGGGACAGGCGGAAACACCATATATTTT.

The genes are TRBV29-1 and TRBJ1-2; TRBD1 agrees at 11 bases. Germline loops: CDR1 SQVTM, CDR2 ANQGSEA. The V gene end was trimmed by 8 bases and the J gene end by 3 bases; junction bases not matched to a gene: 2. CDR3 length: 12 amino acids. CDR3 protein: CSTGQGDYGYTF. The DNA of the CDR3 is TGCAGCACGGGACAGGGGGACTATGGCTACACCTTC.